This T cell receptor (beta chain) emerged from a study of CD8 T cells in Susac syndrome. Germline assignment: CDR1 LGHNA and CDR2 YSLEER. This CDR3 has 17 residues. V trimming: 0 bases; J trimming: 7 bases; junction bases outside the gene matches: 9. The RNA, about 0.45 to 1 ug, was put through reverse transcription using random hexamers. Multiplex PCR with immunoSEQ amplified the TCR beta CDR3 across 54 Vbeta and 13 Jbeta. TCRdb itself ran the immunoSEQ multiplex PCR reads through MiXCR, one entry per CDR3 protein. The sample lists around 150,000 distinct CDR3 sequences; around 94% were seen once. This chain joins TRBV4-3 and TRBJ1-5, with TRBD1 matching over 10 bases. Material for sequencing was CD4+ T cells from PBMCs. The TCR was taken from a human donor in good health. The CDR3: CASSQEVIGQGDQPQHF. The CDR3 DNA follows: TGCGCCAGCAGCCAAGAGGTTATCGGACAGGGGGACCAGCCCCAGCATTTT.